One and the same sample provided the 25 T cell receptor beta chains below, sequenced in a study of blood T cell repertoires in COVID-19. Only in-frame clones appear in the TCRdb table, and some are missing; sequencing was by immunoSEQ multiplex PCR. This table has more than 200,000 clones, about 90% appearing once. The sample consisted of PBMCs or T cells enriched from blood (not recorded which). These receptors all stem from a woman aged 25 to 45 with acute COVID-19.

The V call is TRBV19, the J call TRBJ1-1; 12 nucleotides match TRBD1. V trimming: 10 bases; J trimming: 4 bases; junction bases outside the gene matches: 16. The CDR3 covers 17 residues. Germline-derived CDR1 and CDR2 are LNHDA and SQIVND (reference sequence). DNA of the CDR3: TGTGCCACCGCATACCGTCCGGGACAGGGGGCACGCACTGAAGCTTTCTTT. This gives the protein CATAYRPGQGARTEAFF.

This sequence joins TRBV7-2 and TRBJ2-2, with 7 bases aligning to TRBD1. The CDR3 extends over 15 amino acids. The V segment lost 5 bases and the J segment 0 bases; nucleotides outside the gene matches: 3. Germline V gene sequence: CDR1 SGHTA, CDR2 FQGNSA. This chain's CDR3 is CASSNDRANTGELFF. CDR3 coding DNA: TGTGCCAGCAGCAACGACAGGGCGAACACCGGGGAGCTGTTTTTT.

The V and J genes are TRBV9 and TRBJ2-2; TRBD1 matches at 8 bases. V dropped 5 bases and J dropped 3; count of bases not matched to a gene: 3. The CDR3 has 14 residues. Germline CDR1 SGDLS, CDR2 YYNGEE. The CDR3 nucleotides are TGTGCCAGCAGAGAACAGGGGGACACCGGGGAGCTGTTTTTT. Its protein product is CASREQGDTGELFF.

The CDR3 loop is CASSVAGQGSYSGNTIYF. The CDR3 DNA is TGTGCCAGCAGCGTAGCGGGACAGGGGTCTTACTCTGGAAACACCATATATTTT. This chain joins TRBV9 and TRBJ1-3, with 10 bases matching TRBD1. V shed 0 bases, J shed 0 bases, and the junction held 6 bases outside the gene matches. Per the germline V gene, CDR1 is SGDLS and CDR2 is YYNGEE. This CDR3 contains 18 residues.

V usage is TRBV9 and J usage is TRBJ2-2; a possible D gene is TRBD2 (5 bases). The CDR3 extends over 15 amino acids. V gave up 0 bases and J gave up 5 bases, with 11 bases separating them. Germline CDR1 is SGDLS and CDR2 is YYNGEE. The CDR3 region is CASSVASGKTGELFF. CDR3 bases: TGTGCCAGCAGCGTAGCTTCGGGAAAAACCGGGGAGCTGTTTTTT. Full variable domain (remainder filled in from reference TRBV9 and TRBJ2-2): DSGVTQTPKHLITATGQRVTLRCSPRSGDLSVYWYQQSLDQGLQFLIQYYNGEERAKGNILERFSAQQFPDLHSELNLSSLELGDSALYFCASSVASGKTGELFFGEGSRLTVL.

The V and J genes are TRBV7-9 and TRBJ1-6; 8 bases line up with TRBD1. The V gene's germline CDR1 is SEHNR and CDR2 FQNEAQ (reference sequence). The junction had 7 bases not matched to a gene; V was cut back by 0 bases and J by 9 bases. This CDR3 region has 16 residues. CDR3 residues: CASSLAQGARGSPLHF. The CDR3 coding sequence is TGTGCCAGCAGCTTAGCCCAGGGGGCGCGGGGTTCACCCCTCCACTTT.

J is TRBJ2-1 and V is TRBV7-2; TRBD1 matches 8 bases. The germline CDR1 and CDR2 sequences are SGHTA and FQGNSA. The V and J ends lost 5 bases and 3 bases, in that order; junction bases with no gene match: 6. This CDR3 region has 15 residues. The CDR3 nucleotides are TGTGCCAGCAGCCGTCCCGGACAGGGCTACAATGAGCAGTTCTTC. Translated, it gives CASSRPGQGYNEQFF.

This clone appeared once. The chain couples TRBV18 to TRBJ2-7; no reliable D call. The V gene's germline CDR1 is KGHSH and CDR2 LQKENI. The CDR3 has 14 amino acids. V was shortened by 2 bases and J by 2 bases, with 10 bases between the two germline ends. CDR3 loop: CASSPKTTTYEQYF. DNA of the CDR3: TGTGCCAGCTCACCAAAGACAACAACCTACGAGCAGTACTTC.

The V and J genes are TRBV5-5 and TRBJ1-1; a weak D match, TRBD1 (5 bases). Per the germline V gene, CDR1 is SGHKS and CDR2 is YYEKEE (reference sequence). V lost 3 bases, J lost 5 bases, and 26 bases lay in between. The CDR3 has 18 amino acids. The CDR3 here is CASSWGYSGSGGKTEAFF. The DNA of the CDR3 is TGTGCCAGCAGCTGGGGGTATTCAGGGAGCGGAGGGAAGACTGAAGCTTTCTTT. The entire variable domain, with the rest obtained from reference TRBV5-5 and TRBJ1-1, is as follows: DAGVTQSPTHLIKTRGQQVTLRCSPISGHKSVSWYQQVLGQGPQFIFQYYEKEERGRGNFPDRFSARQFPNYSSELNVNALLLGDSALYLCASSWGYSGSGGKTEAFFGQGTRLTVV.

This clone occurred a few times. The V call is TRBV3-1 (or the pseudogene TRBV3-2), the J call TRBJ1-1; D remains ambiguous. The V end was cut by 5 bases, the J end by 4 bases, with 14 bases between. The length of the CDR3 is 14 residues. Germline CDR1 reads LGHDT; CDR2 reads YNNKEL (reference sequence). The CDR3 here is CASSARNLATEAFF. In DNA, the CDR3 is TGTGCCAGCAGCGCCAGGAATCTGGCCACTGAAGCTTTCTTT.

The J gene is TRBJ1-6, the V gene TRBV19, with D uncertain. V lost 9 bases and J 0 bases, leaving 9 bases between the germline ends. The CDR3 has 14 residues. Per the germline V gene, CDR1 is LNHDA and CDR2 is SQIVND (reference sequence). The CDR3 loop reads CASSWSSYNSPLHF. CDR3 nucleotide sequence: TGTGCCAGCTCGTGGAGCTCCTATAATTCACCCCTCCACTTT.

The rearrangement joins TRBV7-2 to TRBJ2-7; TRBD2 is a possible D gene (6 bases). From germline, CDR1 is SGHTA and CDR2 FQGNSA. The length of the CDR3 is 15 residues. V shed 4 bases and J shed 4 bases, with 17 bases lying between them. The CDR3 is CASSSPYAGKYEQYF. The DNA for the CDR3 is TGTGCCAGCAGCTCCCCCTACGCGGGGAAGTACGAGCAGTACTTC.

This chain links TRBV23-1 with TRBJ2-4; D is unclear. TRBV23-1 is recorded as an ORF, its role being uncertain. CDR3 length equals 15 residues. The germline V and J ends were trimmed by 4 bases and 0 bases, with 10 bases remaining between them. Here the CDR3 reads CASSLPSLAKNIQYF. In DNA, the CDR3 is TGCGCCAGCAGTCTCCCGTCACTAGCCAAAAACATTCAGTACTTC.

Remarks on this clone: Other DNA sequences in this specimen translate into the identical CDR3. The chain combines TRBV5-1 with TRBJ2-3; TRBD2 matches 9 bases. Trimming removed 0 bases from V and 4 bases from J; junction bases left unmatched: 0. There are 14 residues in the CDR3. CDR1 and CDR2 from the germline V gene are SGHRS and YFSETQ. CDR3 loop: CASSLGLAADTQYF. In DNA, the CDR3 is TGCGCCAGCAGCTTGGGACTAGCGGCAGATACGCAGTATTTT.

Concerning this clone: This same CDR3 is encoded by further DNA sequences in the sample. The gene calls are TRBV6-5 and TRBJ2-7; 8 nucleotides match TRBD1. CDR3 size: 12 residues. Trimming removed 11 bases from V and 2 bases from J; junction bases left unmatched: 5. CDR1 is MNHEY, CDR2 SVGAGI, per germline. CDR3 coding DNA: TGTGCCGGAGGGACAGGAACCTACGAGCAGTACTTC. Amino acids: CAGGTGTYEQYF.

The gene calls are TRBV24-1 and TRBJ2-5; a weak D match, TRBD2 (5 bases). This CDR3 contains 14 residues. CDR1 is KGHDR, CDR2 SFDVKD, per germline. V lost 4 bases and J 1 base, leaving 9 bases between the germline ends. CDR3 nucleotides: TGTGCCACCAGTGACACCGGGATCCAAGAGACCCAGTACTTC. Translated: CATSDTGIQETQYF.

The chain carries TRBV9 and TRBJ2-2; the match to TRBD2 covers 10 bases. Trimming removed 2 bases from V and 1 base from J; junction bases left unmatched: 5. The CDR3 covers 17 residues. CDR1 is SGDLS and CDR2 is YYNGEE in the germline V gene. CDR3 sequence reads: CASSVSGGARNTGELFF. The CDR3 DNA reads TGTGCCAGCAGCGTCAGCGGGGGGGCCAGGAACACCGGGGAGCTGTTTTTT. Looking up the rest from reference TRBV9 and TRBJ2-2 gives the full variable domain: DSGVTQTPKHLITATGQRVTLRCSPRSGDLSVYWYQQSLDQGLQFLIQYYNGEERAKGNILERFSAQQFPDLHSELNLSSLELGDSALYFCASSVSGGARNTGELFFGEGSRLTVL.

This clone has a single count. The J gene is TRBJ1-6, the V gene TRBV5-1; no clear D gene. Germline lookup yields CDR1 SGHRS and CDR2 YFSETQ. The CDR3 spans 14 residues. Trimming removed 2 bases from V and 0 bases from J, with 3 bases in between. The chain's CDR3 is CASSFRSYNSPLHF. The CDR3 DNA reads as TGCGCCAGCAGCTTCCGCTCCTATAATTCACCCCTCCACTTT.

V is TRBV7-9 and J is TRBJ1-5; D may be TRBD1 (5 bases). This CDR3 spans 15 amino acids. The germline V and J ends were trimmed by 1 base and 3 bases, with 10 bases remaining between them. The germline gives CDR1 SEHNR, CDR2 FQNEAQ (reference sequence). The CDR3 sequence is CASSLGTGPNQPQHF. Here the CDR3 DNA reads TGTGCCAGCAGCTTAGGAACAGGCCCCAATCAGCCCCAGCATTTT.

A word on this clone: The same CDR3 can be traced to other DNA sequences in this sample. The V call is TRBV5-1, the J call TRBJ1-1; D perhaps matches TRBD1 (5 bases). Trimming left V 4 bases short and J 4 bases short, with 11 bases between. The CDR3 is 13 amino acids. The germline CDR1 and CDR2 sequences are SGHRS and YFSETQ. The CDR3 region has the DNA TGCGCCAGCAGCCCGGGGGGGGGCACTGAAGCTTTCTTT. The encoded protein is CASSPGGGTEAFF.

CDR3 bases: TGTGCCATCAGTCTTCAGGGGGCGCGTGGGAATGAAGCTTTCTTT. Protein sequence: CAISLQGARGNEAFF. This chain links TRBV10-3 with TRBJ1-1; 8 nucleotides match TRBD1. V gave up 5 bases and J gave up 7 bases; unmatched junction bases: 12. This CDR3 has 15 amino acids. Germline V gives CDR1 ENHRY, CDR2 SYGVKD.

The CDR3 DNA reads as TGTGCCAGCAGCTTCTCAGCGGTGGAGGAAAAACTGTTTTTT. Its translation: CASSFSAVEEKLFF. V usage is TRBV5-4 and J usage is TRBJ1-4; D not certain. The CDR3 covers 14 residues. V was trimmed by 2 bases and J by 8 bases, leaving 13 bases between them. Germline CDR1 is SGHNT and CDR2 is YYREEE (reference sequence).

A single count supports this clone. The chain uses TRBV28 and TRBJ2-3, with 10 positions matching TRBD1. This CDR3 is built from 16 residues. Germline V gene sequence: CDR1 MDHEN, CDR2 SYDVKM. V dropped 3 bases and J dropped 6; count of bases not matched to a gene: 9. CDR3 coding DNA: TGTGCCAGCAGTTTGGACAGGGGGGAGGCAAGGGATACGCAGTATTTT. It specifies CASSLDRGEARDTQYF.

This CDR3 is CASSLEVAVNTEAFF. CDR3 bases: TGTGCCAGCAGCTTAGAGGTCGCGGTGAACACTGAAGCTTTCTTT. The chain employs TRBV11-2 and TRBJ1-1; D gene ambiguous. CDR3 length: 15 residues. Germline-derived CDR1 and CDR2 are SGHAT and FQNNGV. The V and J ends lost 0 bases and 0 bases respectively, with 8 bases between them.

The chain employs TRBV7-2 and TRBJ2-7; 7 nucleotides align to TRBD2. This CDR3 region has 16 residues. Unmatched junction bases numbered 9, after V lost 3 bases and J lost 1 base. The germline V gene has CDR1 SGHTA and CDR2 FQGNSA. DNA of the CDR3: TGTGCCAGCAGCTTCTTCCTCGGGAGGACTTCCTACGAGCAGTACTTC. Amino acid sequence: CASSFFLGRTSYEQYF. The entire variable domain, with the rest obtained from reference TRBV7-2 and TRBJ2-7, is as follows: GAGVSQSPSNKVTEKGKDVELRCDPISGHTALYWYRQSLGQGLEFLIYFQGNSAPDKSGLPSDRFSAERTGGSVSTLTIQRTQQEDSAVYLCASSFFLGRTSYEQYFGPGTRLTVT.